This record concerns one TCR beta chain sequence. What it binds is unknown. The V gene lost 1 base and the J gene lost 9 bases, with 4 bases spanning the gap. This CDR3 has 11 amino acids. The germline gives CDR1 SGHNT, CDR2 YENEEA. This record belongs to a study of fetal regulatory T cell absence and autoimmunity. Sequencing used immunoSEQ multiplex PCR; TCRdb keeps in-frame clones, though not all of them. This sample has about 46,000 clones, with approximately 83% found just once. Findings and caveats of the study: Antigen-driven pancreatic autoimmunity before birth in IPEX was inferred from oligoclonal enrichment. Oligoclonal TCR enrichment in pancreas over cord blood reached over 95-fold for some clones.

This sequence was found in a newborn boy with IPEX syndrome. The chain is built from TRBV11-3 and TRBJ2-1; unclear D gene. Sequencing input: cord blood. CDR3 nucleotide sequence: TGTGCCAGCAGCTTAGGGGGTGAGCAGTTCTTC. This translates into CASSLGGEQFF.